Given below is one TCR beta chain in context. Other DNA sequences from this sample encode an identical CDR3 as well. The data were obtained in a study of shared T cell receptors in the human thymus. Clones were sequenced by immunoSEQ multiplex PCR, and TCRdb holds only the in-frame ones, with some missing. The sample includes 700,000 or so clones, 70% to 90% of them seen just once. There are 17 residues in the CDR3. V trimming: 1 base; J trimming: 6 bases; junction bases outside the gene matches: 9. Germline loops: CDR1 LGHNA, CDR2 YSLEER. In addition, the sample was reused for a study of human thymus T cells.

The sample taken for sequencing was thymocytes. The genes are TRBV4-3 and TRBJ1-6, with 7 bases matching TRBD1. The source of this sequence is a girl under two years old with a congenital heart defect. CDR3 protein: CASSQGQFRQGNSPLHF. The CDR3 coding sequence is TGCGCCAGCAGCCAAGGTCAATTTAGACAGGGTAATTCACCCCTCCACTTT.